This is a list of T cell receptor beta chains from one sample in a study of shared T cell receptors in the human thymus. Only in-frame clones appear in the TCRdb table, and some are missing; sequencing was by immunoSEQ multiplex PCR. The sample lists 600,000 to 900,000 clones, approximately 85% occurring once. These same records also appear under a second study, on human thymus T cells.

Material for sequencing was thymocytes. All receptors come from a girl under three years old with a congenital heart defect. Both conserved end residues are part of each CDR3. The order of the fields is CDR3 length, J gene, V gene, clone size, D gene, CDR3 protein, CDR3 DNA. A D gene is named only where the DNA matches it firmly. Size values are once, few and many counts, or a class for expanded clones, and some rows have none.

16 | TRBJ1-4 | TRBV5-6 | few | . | CASSNLLDSIGEKLFF | TGTGCCAGCAGCAACCTTCTGGACAGTATAGGAGAAAAACTGTTTTTT
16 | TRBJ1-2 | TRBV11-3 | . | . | CASSLVFHLGYYGYTF | TGTGCCAGCAGCTTAGTTTTTCATCTGGGCTACTATGGCTACACCTTC
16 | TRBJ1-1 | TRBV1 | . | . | CTSSQSGYKENTEAFF | TGCACCAGCAGCCAATCAGGTTATAAGGAGAACACTGAAGCTTTCTTT
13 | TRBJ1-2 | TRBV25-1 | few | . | CASSDSREYGYTF | TGTGCCAGCAGTGATTCAAGAGAATATGGCTACACCTTC
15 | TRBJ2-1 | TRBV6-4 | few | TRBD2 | CASSGTSGGRHEQFF | TGTGCCAGCAGCGGGACTAGCGGGGGGAGGCATGAGCAGTTCTTC
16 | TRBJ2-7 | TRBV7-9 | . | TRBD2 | CASSQDFGTSAYEQYF | TGTGCCAGCAGCCAAGACTTTGGGACTAGCGCCTACGAGCAGTACTTC
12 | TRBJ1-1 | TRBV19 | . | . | CASSITETEAFF | TGTGCCAGTAGTATTACAGAAACCGAAGCTTTCTTT
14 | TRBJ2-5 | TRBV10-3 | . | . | CAISGQEVGETQYF | TGTGCCATCAGTGGACAGGAGGTGGGGGAGACCCAGTACTTC
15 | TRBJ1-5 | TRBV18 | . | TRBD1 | CASSPDRGPNQPQHF | TGTGCCAGCTCACCAGACAGGGGTCCCAATCAGCCCCAGCATTTT
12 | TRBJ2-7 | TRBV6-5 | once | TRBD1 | CATGQGQYEQYF | TGTGCCACCGGACAGGGGCAATACGAGCAGTACTTC
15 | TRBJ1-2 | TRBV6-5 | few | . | CASSYSGIGRDGYTF | TGTGCCAGCAGTTACTCGGGCATAGGGCGGGATGGCTACACCTTC
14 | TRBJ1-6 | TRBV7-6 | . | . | CASSLDRENSPLHF | TGTGCCAGCAGCTTAGACAGGGAGAATTCACCCCTCCACTTT
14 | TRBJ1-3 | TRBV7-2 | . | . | CASSPGSPRGTIYF | TGTGCCAGCAGCCCCGGGAGCCCGCGTGGCACCATATATTTT
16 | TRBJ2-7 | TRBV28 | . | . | CASRQNRAPHSYEQYF | TGTGCCAGCAGACAAAACAGGGCGCCCCACTCCTACGAGCAGTACTTC
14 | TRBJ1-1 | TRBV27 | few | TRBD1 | CASSHTDRYTEAFF | TGTGCCAGCAGTCACACGGACAGGTACACTGAAGCTTTCTTT
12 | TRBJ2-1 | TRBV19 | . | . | CASSIARGEQFF | TGTGCCAGTAGTATAGCCCGGGGAGAGCAGTTCTTC
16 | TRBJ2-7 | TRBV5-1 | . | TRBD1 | CASSTNGQVLENEQYF | TGCGCCAGCAGCACTAACGGACAGGTCCTGGAGAACGAGCAGTACTTC
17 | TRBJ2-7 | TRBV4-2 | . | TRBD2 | CASSQVYAGGSSYEQYF | TGTGCCAGCAGCCAAGTTTACGCGGGGGGGAGCTCCTACGAGCAGTACTTC
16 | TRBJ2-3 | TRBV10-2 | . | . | CASSTGQTTIWDTQYF | TGCGCCAGCAGTACAGGACAAACTACCATCTGGGATACGCAGTATTTT
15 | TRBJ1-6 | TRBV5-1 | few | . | CASSLVGHFNSPLHF | TGCGCCAGCAGCTTGGTGGGACATTTTAATTCACCCCTCCACTTT
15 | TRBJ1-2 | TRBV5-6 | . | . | CASSWLYGEGYGYTF | TGTGCCAGCAGCTGGCTATACGGGGAGGGGTATGGCTACACCTTC
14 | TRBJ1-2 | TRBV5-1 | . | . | CASSPGTTNYGYTF | TGCGCCAGCAGCCCCGGGACAACTAACTATGGCTACACCTTC
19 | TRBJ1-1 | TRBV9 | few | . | CASSVGSRQDPSWETEAFF | TGTGCCAGCAGCGTAGGGTCTAGACAGGACCCCTCCTGGGAGACTGAAGCTTTCTTT
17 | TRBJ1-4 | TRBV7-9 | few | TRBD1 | CASSLDGQGAANEKLFF | TGTGCCAGCAGCTTAGACGGACAGGGGGCAGCTAATGAAAAACTGTTTTTT
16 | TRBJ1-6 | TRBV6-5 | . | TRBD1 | CASSFRTGKGNSPLHF | TGTGCCAGCAGTTTTAGGACAGGGAAGGGGAATTCACCCCTCCACTTT
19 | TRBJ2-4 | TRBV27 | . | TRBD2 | CASSGDRHLGREAKNIQYF | TGTGCCAGCAGTGGAGACCGCCACCTAGGGAGGGAGGCCAAAAACATTCAGTACTTC
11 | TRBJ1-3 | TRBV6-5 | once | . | CASSRGNTIYF | TGTGCCAGCAGCCGTGGAAACACCATATATTTT
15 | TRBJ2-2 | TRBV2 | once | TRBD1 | CASRAKDRGPGELFF | TGTGCCAGCCGAGCGAAGGACAGGGGGCCCGGGGAGCTGTTTTTT
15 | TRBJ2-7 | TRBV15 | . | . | CATSRENSYHYEQYF | TGTGCCACCAGCAGAGAAAACTCGTACCACTACGAGCAGTACTTC
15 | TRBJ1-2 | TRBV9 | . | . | CASSPRGGGPYGYTF | TGTGCCAGCAGCCCCCGAGGCGGGGGGCCCTATGGCTACACCTTC
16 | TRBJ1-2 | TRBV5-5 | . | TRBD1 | CASSLRGQGGRLGYTF | TGTGCCAGCAGCTTACGAGGACAGGGCGGGCGACTTGGCTACACCTTC
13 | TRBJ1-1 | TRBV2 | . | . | CASSERGHLEAFF | TGTGCCAGCAGTGAAAGGGGACATCTTGAAGCTTTCTTT
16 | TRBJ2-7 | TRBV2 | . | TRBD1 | CASSELDRVRTYEQYF | TGTGCCAGCAGTGAACTGGACAGGGTGAGGACCTACGAGCAGTACTTC
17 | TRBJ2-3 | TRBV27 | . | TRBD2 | CASSLRSSGGSADTQYF | TGTGCCAGCAGTTTACGATCTAGCGGGGGGAGCGCAGATACGCAGTATTTT
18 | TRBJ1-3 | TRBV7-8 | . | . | CASSQMTVGRYSGNTIYF | TGTGCCAGTAGCCAAATGACCGTTGGCAGGTACTCTGGAAACACCATATATTTT
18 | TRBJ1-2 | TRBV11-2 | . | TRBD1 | CASSLWGQGIEPNYGYTF | TGTGCCAGCAGCTTATGGGGACAGGGGATTGAACCTAACTATGGCTACACCTTC
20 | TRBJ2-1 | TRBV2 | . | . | CASSEALPEGGHSGDNEQFF | TGTGCCAGCAGTGAAGCGCTTCCGGAGGGGGGGCATAGTGGGGACAATGAGCAGTTCTTC
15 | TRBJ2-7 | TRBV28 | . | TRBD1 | CASSPFDRGLHEQYF | TGTGCCAGCAGTCCCTTTGACAGGGGGCTACACGAGCAGTACTTC
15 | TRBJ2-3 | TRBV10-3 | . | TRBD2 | CATTGTSGTTDTQYF | TGTGCCACCACAGGGACTAGCGGGACCACAGATACGCAGTATTTT
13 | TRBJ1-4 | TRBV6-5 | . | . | CASSYPNAEKLFF | TGTGCCAGCAGTTACCCTAATGCGGAAAAACTGTTTTTT
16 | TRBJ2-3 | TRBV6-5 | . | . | CASSYPRVRDTDTQYF | TGTGCCAGCAGTTACCCGAGGGTCCGGGACACAGATACGCAGTATTTT
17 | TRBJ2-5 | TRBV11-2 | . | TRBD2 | CASSLPASGGSIETQYF | TGTGCCAGCAGCTTACCCGCTAGCGGGGGATCAATCGAGACCCAGTACTTC
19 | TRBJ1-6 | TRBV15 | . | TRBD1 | CATSREGTGGTRGNSPLHF | TGTGCCACCAGCAGAGAGGGGACAGGGGGTACGCGGGGGAATTCACCCCTCCACTTT
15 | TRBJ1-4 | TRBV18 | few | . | CASSPSPWPNEKLFF | TGTGCCAGCTCCCCATCTCCGTGGCCTAATGAAAAACTGTTTTTT
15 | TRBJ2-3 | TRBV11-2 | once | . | CASSAQGATTDTQYF | TGTGCCAGCAGCGCGCAAGGAGCGACCACAGATACGCAGTATTTT
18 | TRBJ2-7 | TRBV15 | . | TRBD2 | CATSRAPTSGGPRSEQYF | TGTGCCACCAGCAGAGCTCCGACTAGCGGGGGGCCTCGGAGTGAGCAGTACTTC
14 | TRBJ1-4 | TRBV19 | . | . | CASKVKGIGEKLFF | TGTGCCAGTAAGGTCAAGGGGATAGGCGAAAAACTGTTTTTT